This is a list of T cell receptor beta chains from one sample in a study of shared clonotypes between healthy human individuals. The data were produced by immunoSEQ multiplex PCR, yet TCRdb's version contains in-frame clones alone and is incomplete. The sample has about 2 million clones; over 85% are singletons. Sequenced sample: naive CD4+ T cells sorted from blood. Every receptor here comes from a man between 18 and 29 years old in good health. CDR3s include the opening cysteine and the closing phenylalanine or tryptophan. The D gene is left open where the match is weak. Clone sizes are given selectively: once, few, many, or a class where the clone is expanded.

TGCGCCAGCAGTGAAGGGGGGTCCAATTCACCCCTCCACTTT	CASSEGGSNSPLHF	TRBV10-2	-	-	TRBJ1-6
TGTGCCAGCAGCCGGACAGGCCAGGGTGAAAAACTGTTTTTT	CASSRTGQGEKLFF	TRBV16	-	TRBD1	TRBJ1-4
TGTGCCAGCAGCCACCGGGACTCTTGGGAGCAGTACTTC	CASSHRDSWEQYF	TRBV5-4	-	-	TRBJ2-7
TGTGCCTGTAAAGGGACAGCTTGGGACGAGCAGTACTTC	CACKGTAWDEQYF	TRBV30	-	TRBD1	TRBJ2-7
TGTGCCAGCAGGCGGGCAGGGGGTGTGGATGAAAAACTGTTTTTT	CASRRAGGVDEKLFF	TRBV6-1	-	TRBD1	TRBJ1-4
TGTGCCAGCTCACCAAGTACGGCATACGAGCAGTACTTC	CASSPSTAYEQYF	TRBV18	-	-	TRBJ2-7
TGTGCCAGCAGCTTACAGTCAGAAAACTATGGCTACACCTTC	CASSLQSENYGYTF	TRBV7-9	-	-	TRBJ1-2
TGTGCCAGCAGTTATCACCGACGGAATAATTCACCCCTCCACTTT	CASSYHRRNNSPLHF	TRBV6-5	-	-	TRBJ1-6
TGTGCCAGCAGAACCGCGGGACAGGGTAGTGACGAGCAGTACTTC	CASRTAGQGSDEQYF	TRBV27	-	TRBD1	TRBJ2-7
TGTGCCAGCAGTGAAGCACAGGCGATCAATGAGCAGTTCTTC	CASSEAQAINEQFF	TRBV6-1	-	-	TRBJ2-1
TGTGCCAGCAGTGTTTTCGACAGAAATTCACCCCTCCACTTT	CASSVFDRNSPLHF	TRBV2	-	-	TRBJ1-6
TGTGCCAGCCAGCCGGGACTTCGGACTGAAGCTTTCTTT	CASQPGLRTEAFF	TRBV19	-	-	TRBJ1-1
TGTGCCAGCAGCTTAGGGGGTGTTAGTGGCTACACCTTC	CASSLGGVSGYTF	TRBV7-8	few	-	TRBJ1-2
TGTGCCAGCCAAACCCATCGGGGCAAGGAAAATTCACCCCTCCACTTT	CASQTHRGKENSPLHF	TRBV2	-	-	TRBJ1-6
TGTGCCAGCAGTGCAAACCGGGGCCTAAGCAATGAGCAGTTCTTC	CASSANRGLSNEQFF	TRBV28	few	-	TRBJ2-1
TGCGCCAGCAGCTTAACAGGGTTTTCAGGAAACACCATATATTTT	CASSLTGFSGNTIYF	TRBV5-1	-	-	TRBJ1-3
TGTGCCAGCAGCTTAGACCTGGTAGATCAGCCCCAGCATTTT	CASSLDLVDQPQHF	TRBV7-9	-	-	TRBJ1-5
TGTGCCAGCTCACCTAGTGGGGCGCAGGGCCGACAAGAGACCCAGTACTTC	CASSPSGAQGRQETQYF	TRBV18	-	-	TRBJ2-5
TGTGCCAGCAGTCAGGGATATAATTCACCCCTCCACTTT	CASSQGYNSPLHF	TRBV27	-	-	TRBJ1-6
TGTGCCAGCAGCTTGGTGGGACAGGGGAATGGCTACACCTTC	CASSLVGQGNGYTF	TRBV5-4	-	TRBD1	TRBJ1-2
TGTGCCAGTAGTATCGGCCGGAACAATCAGCCCCAGCATTTT	CASSIGRNNQPQHF	TRBV19	few	-	TRBJ1-5
TGTGCCAGCAGTGAGGACAGGGAATTCTACGAGCAGTACTTC	CASSEDREFYEQYF	TRBV6-1	-	TRBD1	TRBJ2-7